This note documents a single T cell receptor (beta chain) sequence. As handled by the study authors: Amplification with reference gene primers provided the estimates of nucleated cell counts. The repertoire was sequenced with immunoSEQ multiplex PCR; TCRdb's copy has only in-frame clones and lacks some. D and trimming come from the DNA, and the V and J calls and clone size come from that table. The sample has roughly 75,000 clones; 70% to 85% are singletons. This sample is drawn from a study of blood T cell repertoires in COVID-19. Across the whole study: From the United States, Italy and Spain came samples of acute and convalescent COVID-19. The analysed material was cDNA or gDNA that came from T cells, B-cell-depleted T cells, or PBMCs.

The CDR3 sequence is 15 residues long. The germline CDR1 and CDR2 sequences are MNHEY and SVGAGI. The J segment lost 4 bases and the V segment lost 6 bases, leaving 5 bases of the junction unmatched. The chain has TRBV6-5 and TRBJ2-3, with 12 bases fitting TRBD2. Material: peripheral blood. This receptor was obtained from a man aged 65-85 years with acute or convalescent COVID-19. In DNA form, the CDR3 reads TGTGCCAGCAGCCGCCTAGCGGGAGGGGCAGATACGCAGTATTTT. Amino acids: CASSRLAGGADTQYF.